The 9 T cell receptor beta chains listed next were all sequenced from one sample in a study of CD8 T cells in Susac syndrome. Random hexamers were used to reverse transcribe an amount of about 0.5 to 1 ug RNA. MiXCR, run by TCRdb on the immunoSEQ multiplex PCR reads, gives a single entry per CDR3 protein. The sample includes roughly 130,000 distinct CDR3 sequences, just over 95% of them seen just once. The sequencing sample was made of CD4+ T cells from PBMCs. Receptors were obtained from a human donor with Susac syndrome.

V and J are TRBV29-1 and TRBJ1-5, with D possibly being TRBD1 (5 bases). V lost 4 bases and J lost 3, with 10 bases in between. The CDR3 sequence is 13 residues long. Germline V lookup: CDR1 SQVTM, CDR2 ANQGSEA. CDR3 bases: TGCAGCGTTGGGGGGGGAAACAATCAGCCCCAGCATTTT. Its translation: CSVGGGNNQPQHF.

The rearrangement uses TRBV4-1 and TRBJ1-5; 8 bases fit TRBD1. Germline trimming cut 0 bases from V and 2 bases from J; bases unmatched to any gene: 3. CDR3 length: 16 residues. CDR1 is MGHRA, CDR2 YSYEKL, per germline. The CDR3: CASSQEAGGGNQPQHF. The CDR3 DNA reads as TGCGCCAGCAGCCAAGAGGCAGGGGGCGGCAATCAGCCCCAGCATTTT.

This rearrangement joins TRBV7-2 to TRBJ2-5, with D possibly matching TRBD2 (6 bases). The CDR3 consists of 13 residues. Trimming shortened V by 7 bases and J by 5 bases, and 14 bases separated the two germline ends. The germline V gene has CDR1 SGHTA and CDR2 FQGNSA. CDR3 bases: TGTGCCAGCACCTCCGGGGGTTACGAGACCCAGTACTTC. The encoded protein is CASTSGGYETQYF.

V usage is TRBV2 and J usage is TRBJ2-5; D ambiguous. CDR3 length equals 12 residues. From germline, CDR1 is SNHLY and CDR2 FYNNEI. V lost 4 bases and J 4 bases, leaving 7 bases between the germline ends. The CDR3 coding sequence is TGTGCCAGCAGTGGTGGGCGAGAGACCCAGTACTTC. Its protein is CASSGGRETQYF.

V is TRBV18 and J is TRBJ1-1; 9 bases fit TRBD1. Unmatched junction bases numbered 3, after V lost 3 bases and J lost 4 bases. The CDR3 is 14 amino acids. Germline V gene sequence: CDR1 KGHSH, CDR2 LQKENI. CDR3 DNA: TGTGCCAGCTCACCCCTGACAGGGGGCACTGAAGCTTTCTTT. It is translated as CASSPLTGGTEAFF.

The chain joins TRBV5-4 to TRBJ2-5; D gene uncertain. Germline V CDR1 and CDR2: SGHNT, YYREEE (reference sequence). Trimming left V 1 base short and J 3 bases short, with 10 bases between. The CDR3 consists of 14 residues. CDR3: CASSLPGSKETQYF. The CDR3 DNA is TGTGCCAGCAGCTTGCCCGGGTCCAAAGAGACCCAGTACTTC.

The V and J genes are TRBV5-1 and TRBJ2-2; the D call may be TRBD1 or TRBD2 (5 bases each). The CDR3 is 16 residues long. V lost 0 bases to trimming and J lost 3 bases, with 12 bases between them. Germline assignment: CDR1 SGHRS and CDR2 YFSETQ. The CDR3 protein is CASSLVGVRDTGELFF. In DNA, the CDR3 is TGCGCCAGCAGCTTGGTGGGGGTCAGGGACACCGGGGAGCTGTTTTTT.

The chain couples TRBV2 to TRBJ1-2; D is perhaps TRBD1 (5 bases). This CDR3 is built from 12 residues. V gave up 6 bases and J gave up 7 bases, with 12 bases separating them. Germline CDR1 reads SNHLY; CDR2 reads FYNNEI. CDR3 loop: CASRGDSGGYTF. For the CDR3, the DNA is TGTGCCAGCAGAGGTGACAGCGGTGGCTACACCTTC.

CDR3 sequence reads: CASSLAAGGGNTEAFF. DNA for the CDR3: TGCGCCAGCAGCTTGGCTGCAGGGGGGGGGAACACTGAAGCTTTCTTT. The rearrangement links TRBV5-1 to TRBJ1-1, with 7 bases aligning to TRBD1. Trimming removed 0 bases from V and 1 base from J; junction bases left unmatched: 6. Per the germline V gene, CDR1 is SGHRS and CDR2 is YFSETQ. This CDR3 spans 16 amino acids.